In this sample, the clone carrying this T cell receptor beta chain turned up a few times. Its antigen is still unknown. The data were taken from a study of T cell repertoires in cytomegalovirus infection. Study-level background: Evidence of both CMV infection and a matching HLA type came from public TCR beta signatures.

V was cut by 11 bases and J by 0 bases, with 20 bases left in between. Germline V gene data show CDR1 as LNHDA and CDR2 as SQIVND (reference sequence). The CDR3 length is 16 residues. Each CDR3 protein gets one entry after TCRdb re-called the reads with MiXCR. The table has 68,000 or so distinct CDR3 sequences, under 25% seen once; the top ten hold over 70%. What was sequenced was PBMCs, sequenced either directly or after in vitro stimulation (not recorded which). This chain links TRBV19 with TRBJ1-5, with D unclear. This receptor was obtained from a human donor in good health (CMV status not recorded). Some clones in this sample may be carry-over from other donors' samples. CDR3 loop: CARRDSSYYSNQPQHF. The DNA for the CDR3 is TGTGCCCGGAGAGACTCCAGTTACTATAGCAATCAGCCCCAGCATTTT.